Listed here are 20 T cell receptor beta chains from one sample, sequenced in a study of CD8+CD57+ T cells in acquired aplastic anemia. Investigators profiled TCR beta VDJ and CDR3 from genomic DNA template. Using its own MiXCR run on the reads, TCRdb lists one record per CDR3 protein. The data show around 190,000 distinct CDR3 sequences, with approximately 49% seen just once and more than 15% held by the top ten. The sample was sorted CD4+, CD8+, or CD8+CD57+ T cells (not recorded which) from PBMCs. The receptors stem from a human donor in good health, serving as a control.

This clonotype was counted many times. CDR3 coding DNA: TGTGCCAGCAGGAGGACAGGTGCTAAAAATGAAAAACTGTTTTTT. This translates into CASRRTGAKNEKLFF. This chain uses TRBV2 with TRBJ1-4; TRBD1 agrees at 7 bases. The CDR3 extends over 15 amino acids. Trimming at V came to 6 bases and at J to 5 bases, leaving 9 bases not matched to a gene. Germline values: CDR1 SNHLY, CDR2 FYNNEI.

This chain connects TRBV10-2 to TRBJ2-7; 9 bases line up with TRBD1. The germline V gene encodes CDR1 WSHSY and CDR2 SAAADI. This CDR3 is 16 amino acids long. Trimming cost V 7 bases and J 5 bases; bases outside gene matches: 15. This CDR3 reads CASNAGTGPVPDEQYF. CDR3 DNA sequence: TGCGCCAGCAACGCCGGGACAGGGCCCGTTCCAGACGAGCAGTACTTC.

The gene calls are TRBV7-2 and TRBJ1-1; 11 positions match TRBD1. The CDR3 contains 15 residues. Germline V lookup: CDR1 SGHTA, CDR2 FQGNSA. After removal of 3 bases from V and 4 bases from J, the junction contained 4 bases not matched to a gene. The CDR3 protein is CASSFTGTGGTEAFF. In DNA form, the CDR3 reads TGTGCCAGCAGCTTCACCGGGACAGGGGGCACTGAAGCTTTCTTT.

J is TRBJ1-3 and V is TRBV2; unclear D gene. The CDR3 has 13 residues. From germline, CDR1 is SNHLY and CDR2 FYNNEI. V was clipped by 1 base and J by 4 bases, with 5 bases between them. CDR3 sequence: CASSEGVGNTIYF. The CDR3 DNA is TGTGCCAGCAGTGAAGGGGTCGGAAACACCATATATTTT.

V and J are TRBV9 and TRBJ2-5; 12 nucleotides agree with TRBD1. This CDR3 has 14 amino acids. V was clipped by 5 bases and J by 5 bases; unmatched bases: 4. Looked up from germline, CDR1 is SGDLS and CDR2 is YYNGEE. The CDR3 sequence: CASSGTGGSETQYF. CDR3 DNA: TGTGCCAGCAGTGGGACAGGGGGCTCGGAGACCCAGTACTTC. Full variable domain (missing parts from reference TRBV9 and TRBJ2-5): DSGVTQTPKHLITATGQRVTLRCSPRSGDLSVYWYQQSLDQGLQFLIQYYNGEERAKGNILERFSAQQFPDLHSELNLSSLELGDSALYFCASSGTGGSETQYFGPGTRLLVL.

Only a few counts were recorded for this clonotype. The chain is built from TRBV25-1 and TRBJ2-5, with 11 bases fitting TRBD2. The CDR3 is made up of 20 amino acids. In germline, CDR1 is MGHDK, CDR2 SYGVNS. The trim removed 0 bases at V and 0 bases at J, leaving 12 bases unmatched. The CDR3 sequence is CASSEYKGLAGTSYQETQYF. The CDR3 bases are TGTGCCAGCAGTGAATATAAAGGACTAGCGGGTACCTCGTACCAAGAGACCCAGTACTTC.

CDR3 nucleotides: TGTGCCATCGGGGCTAGCGGGAGTGCAGAGACCCAGTACTTC. This encodes CAIGASGSAETQYF. The V call is TRBV10-3, the J call TRBJ2-5; 10 nucleotides align to TRBD2. The CDR3 spans 14 residues. Germline assignment: CDR1 ENHRY and CDR2 SYGVKD. Unmatched junction bases numbered 7, after V lost 8 bases and J lost 4 bases.

This clonotype was counted ten times or more. The chain is built from TRBV5-1 and TRBJ2-7, with D hard to call. Trimming removed 0 bases at V and 0 bases at J, with 10 bases between. CDR1 and CDR2 from the germline V gene are SGHRS and YFSETQ. The CDR3 sequence is 15 residues long. The chain's CDR3 is CASSLEPTSSYEQYF. The CDR3 DNA reads as TGCGCCAGCAGCTTGGAACCGACGAGCTCCTACGAGCAGTACTTC.

This clonotype was recorded once. As DNA, the CDR3 is TGCAGCGTTGCCGGGACAGGGAGGAAAAAAAACACCGGGGAGCTGTTTTTT. Encoded protein: CSVAGTGRKKNTGELFF. J is TRBJ2-2 and V is TRBV29-1, with 9 bases identical to TRBD1. The CDR3 is 17 amino acids. V was pared by 4 bases and J by 2 bases, with 11 bases of the junction left unmatched. CDR1 and CDR2 from the germline V gene are SQVTM and ANQGSEA.

Many counts were recorded for this clonotype. This sequence joins TRBV5-1 and TRBJ2-5; D remains ambiguous. Germline-derived CDR1 and CDR2 are SGHRS and YFSETQ. The ends were cut back, 2 bases at V and 3 bases at J, with 11 bases in the middle. This CDR3 is 14 amino acids long. The CDR3 bases are TGCGCCAGCAGCTTCGGACGGAAAGAAGAGACCCAGTACTTC. It codes for CASSFGRKEETQYF. The full variable domain, in which reference TRBV5-1 and TRBJ2-5 provide the parts outside the CDR3, is KAGVTQTPRYLIKTRGQQVTLSCSPISGHRSVSWYQQTPGQGLQFLFEYFSETQRNKGNFPGRFSGRQFSNSRSEMNVSTLELGDSALYLCASSFGRKEETQYFGPGTRLLVL.

The chain couples TRBV27 to TRBJ1-2; TRBD1 aligns across 9 bases. Germline trimming cut 2 bases from V and 7 bases from J; bases unmatched to any gene: 14. The length of the CDR3 is 17 residues. Germline CDR1 MNHEY, CDR2 SMNVEV (reference sequence). CDR3 DNA: TGTGCCAGCAGTTTAACGACAGGGGGAAAGGGTATGGTTGGCTACACCTTC. This encodes CASSLTTGGKGMVGYTF.

Turning to this clonotype: One end of the junction is discordant with germline, which a read error may explain. The chain recombines TRBV2 with TRBJ2-3, with D perhaps matching TRBD2 (7 bases). Germline loops: CDR1 SNHLY, CDR2 FYNNEI. The CDR3 runs to 18 residues. CDR3 in DNA: TGTGCCAGCTCACCCCCCGGGGGGCAGGGCAAGAGAACAGCTACGCAGTATTTT. Translating it yields CASSPPGGQGKRTATQYF.

The V gene is TRBV14, the J gene TRBJ2-2; D remains ambiguous. Germline-derived CDR1 and CDR2 are SGHDN and FVKESK. CDR3 size: 13 residues. Trimming took 1 base from V and 4 from J, leaving 4 bases between them. The CDR3 nucleotides read TGTGCCAGCAGCCAAGTTAGCACCGGGGAGCTGTTTTTT. This translates into CASSQVSTGELFF.

At least ten counts were recorded for this clonotype. The chain carries TRBV19 and TRBJ2-7; 9 bases align to TRBD1. The CDR3 extends over 14 amino acids. Germline trimming cut 5 bases from V and 1 base from J; bases unmatched to any gene: 3. CDR1 is LNHDA and CDR2 is SQIVND in the germline V gene (reference sequence). The CDR3 reads CASSETGGSYEQYF. CDR3 in DNA: TGTGCCAGTAGTGAGACAGGGGGTTCCTACGAGCAGTACTTC.

The J gene is TRBJ1-6, the V gene TRBV20-1, with 7 nucleotides matching TRBD1. The trim removed 6 bases at V and 9 bases at J, leaving 8 bases unmatched. This CDR3 region has 13 residues. Germline assignment: CDR1 DFQATT and CDR2 SNEGSKA (reference sequence). CDR3 sequence reads: CSAKRDRLSPLHF. CDR3 coding DNA: TGCAGTGCAAAACGGGACAGACTTTCACCCCTCCACTTT.

The V and J genes are TRBV7-2 and TRBJ2-5; TRBD2 agrees at 13 bases. The germline CDR1 and CDR2 sequences are SGHTA and FQGNSA. The CDR3 is 15 amino acids. J was trimmed by 3 bases and V by 4 bases; bases with no gene match: 2. The CDR3 loop reads CASSYGLAGEETQYF. DNA of the CDR3: TGTGCCAGCAGCTACGGACTAGCGGGGGAAGAGACCCAGTACTTC.

The chain couples TRBV7-3 to TRBJ1-2; D is unresolved. V was clipped by 2 bases and J by 6 bases, with 16 bases between them. The CDR3 spans 15 residues. Per the germline V gene, CDR1 is SGHTA and CDR2 is FQGTGA. The CDR3 nucleotides read TGTGCCAGCAGCTTATCAGGACCGAGGGCGGATGGCTACACCTTC. Encoded protein: CASSLSGPRADGYTF.

Ten or more counts support this clonotype. The rearrangement links TRBV4-1 to TRBJ2-7; 9 bases match TRBD1. Trimming removed 3 bases from V and 1 base from J; junction bases left unmatched: 4. Per the germline V gene, CDR1 is MGHRA and CDR2 is YSYEKL. This CDR3 spans 15 amino acids. The CDR3: CASSQRDRESYEQYF. The DNA for the CDR3 is TGCGCCAGCAGCCAGCGGGACAGGGAGTCCTACGAGCAGTACTTC.

The chain joins TRBV20-1 to TRBJ2-3; tentative D call: TRBD2 (6 bases). This CDR3 is 13 amino acids long. Germline-derived CDR1 and CDR2 are DFQATT and SNEGSKA (reference sequence). V gave up 1 base and J gave up 4 bases, with 9 bases separating them. CDR3 sequence (DNA): TGCAGTGCTAGAGTCGGGGGTTCAGATACGCAGTATTTT. Translated: CSARVGGSDTQYF.

This chain links TRBV9 with TRBJ2-2, with TRBD2 identical over 8 bases. The trim removed 0 bases at V and 5 bases at J, leaving 6 bases unmatched. The CDR3 is 16 amino acids. Germline lookup yields CDR1 SGDLS and CDR2 YYNGEE. CDR3 loop: CASSVDGGGLTGELFF. The CDR3 DNA is TGTGCCAGCAGCGTAGACGGGGGGGGACTTACCGGGGAGCTGTTTTTT.